This T cell receptor beta chain came from a study of CD8+ T cells in alopecia areata. A single count supports this clone. Trimming cost V 1 base and J 9 bases, with 19 bases left between them. CDR3 length equals 16 residues. CDR1 is MGHRA and CDR2 is YSYEKL in the germline V gene. Investigators isolated RNA and reverse transcribed it into cDNA to act as the sequencing template. Assay: immunoSEQ multiplex PCR; the TCRdb copy retains only in-frame clones and omits some. The sample consists of about 180,000 clones, 65% to 75% of them appearing once. Researchers gathered lesional scalp punch biopsies and peripheral blood from patients with alopecia areata.

Sequencing was performed on CD8+ T cells sorted from blood, taken at week 0. This chain uses TRBV4-1 with TRBJ1-5; D is ambiguous. The sequence was obtained from a human donor with alopecia areata. In DNA form, the CDR3 reads TGCGCCAGCAGCCAAGTATTGCTCCTATCTCCGAGGCCCCAGCATTTT. Encoded protein: CASSQVLLLSPRPQHF.